Listed here are 27 T cell receptor beta chains from one sample, sequenced in a study of T cell responses to AZD1222 COVID-19 vaccine (dated by TCRdb to the early 2020s). The sample's time point label, in plain terms: about 28 days (+/-7) after the second vaccine dose. The library was produced with the immunoSEQ multiplex PCR assay. TCRdb's version of the immuneACCESS table is confined to in-frame rearrangements and falls short of the full clone set. An unresolved V gene accounts for under half of the shortfall where checked; the remainder is of unknown origin. The sample table records around 200,000 clones; approximately 90% of these occur just once. The biggest ten clones account for 20% to 30% of the sample. Specimen: peripheral blood, collected 28 days after the second AZD1222 dose. These receptors originate from an adult who received the AZD1222 COVID-19 vaccine.

The chain uses TRBV27 and TRBJ2-6; 8 bases are a match to TRBD2. The V gene end was trimmed by 8 bases and the J gene end by 0 bases; junction bases not matched to a gene: 12. In germline, CDR1 is MNHEY, CDR2 SMNVEV (reference sequence). There are 18 residues in the CDR3. The CDR3 coding sequence is TGTGCCAGCCGGGTCTTAGCGGGGCAAAGCTCTGGGGCCAACGTCCTGACTTTC. Translation gives CASRVLAGQSSGANVLTF. Combining the CDR3 with reference TRBV27 and TRBJ2-6 gives the whole variable domain EAQVTQNPRYLITVTGKKLTVTCSQNMNHEYMSWYRQDPGLGLRQIYYSMNVEVTDKGDVPEGYKVSRKEKRNFPLILESPSPNQTSLYFCASRVLAGQSSGANVLTFGAGSRLTVL.

The chain is built from TRBV10-1 and TRBJ2-7; D unclear. The CDR3 has 13 amino acids. CDR1 and CDR2 (germline): WNHNN, SYGVQD (reference sequence). V lost 7 bases, J lost 3 bases, and 13 bases lay in between. DNA for the CDR3: TGCGCCAGCACTAGGCCCGTTATCTACGAGCAGTACTTC. Amino acids: CASTRPVIYEQYF.

The chain combines TRBV11-2 with TRBJ2-2, with 7 nucleotides matching TRBD2. V was clipped by 5 bases and J by 6 bases; unmatched bases: 9. CDR1 is SGHAT, CDR2 FQNNGV, per germline. The CDR3 sequence is 15 residues long. The CDR3 region has the DNA TGTGCCAGCAGCCCCGCTCGGACTAGATCCGGGGAGCTGTTTTTT. It specifies CASSPARTRSGELFF.

The count of this clone is one. This chain uses TRBV7-2 with TRBJ2-1; D perhaps matches TRBD1 (6 bases). This CDR3 has 16 residues. V was shortened by 1 base and J by 0 bases, with 10 bases between the two germline ends. Per the germline V gene, CDR1 is SGHTA and CDR2 is FQGNSA. The CDR3 is CASSLGRGNSYNEQFF. The DNA for the CDR3 is TGTGCCAGCAGCTTAGGCAGGGGTAACTCCTACAATGAGCAGTTCTTC. The variable domain in full, completed from reference TRBV7-2 and TRBJ2-1, reads GAGVSQSPSNKVTEKGKDVELRCDPISGHTALYWYRQSLGQGLEFLIYFQGNSAPDKSGLPSDRFSAERTGGSVSTLTIQRTQQEDSAVYLCASSLGRGNSYNEQFFGPGTRLTVL.

The chain has TRBV14 and TRBJ2-3; tentative D call: TRBD1 (5 bases). The CDR3 runs to 13 residues. Trimming took off 4 bases at V and 7 bases at J, with 12 bases between the two ends. CDR1 SGHDN and CDR2 FVKESK come from the germline V gene. CDR3 sequence reads: CASSLDSVNTQYF. The CDR3 nucleotides are TGTGCCAGCAGCCTTGACAGCGTGAATACGCAGTATTTT.

The chain has TRBV6-4 and TRBJ2-7; a weak D match, TRBD2 (5 bases). The CDR3 length is 15 residues. Trimming took 0 bases from V and 0 from J, leaving 9 bases between them. Germline V gene lookup returns CDR1 MRHNA and CDR2 SNTAGT. CDR3 region: CASSDSLASSYEQYF. CDR3 in DNA: TGTGCCAGCAGTGACTCGCTAGCTAGCTCCTACGAGCAGTACTTC.

The chain uses TRBV6-6 and TRBJ1-1; the D is unclear. The germline V gene encodes CDR1 MNHNY and CDR2 SVGAGI (reference sequence). The CDR3 extends over 14 amino acids. Trimming left V 6 bases short and J 2 bases short, with 13 bases between. CDR3 DNA: TGTGCCAGCAGCCAACCGGGGATTAACACTGAAGCTTTCTTT. Amino acid sequence: CASSQPGINTEAFF.

This chain connects TRBV7-2 to TRBJ1-5; TRBD1 aligns across 9 bases. There are 16 residues in the CDR3. Germline CDR1 reads SGHTA; CDR2 reads FQGNSA. V gave up 5 bases and J gave up 4 bases; unmatched junction bases: 9. CDR3 in amino acids: CASSRGDREGNQPQHF. For the CDR3, the DNA is TGTGCCAGCAGCCGGGGGGACAGGGAAGGTAATCAGCCCCAGCATTTT.

The rearrangement joins TRBV25-1 to TRBJ2-3; 7 nucleotides match TRBD2. Germline V gene lookup returns CDR1 MGHDK and CDR2 SYGVNS. The CDR3 consists of 17 residues. Losses at the gene ends were 3 bases for V and 4 bases for J; bases not matched to a gene: 13. The CDR3: CASSDFVGGSRADTQYF. The CDR3 bases are TGTGCCAGCAGTGATTTTGTGGGCGGGAGCAGGGCAGATACGCAGTATTTT.

The rearrangement links TRBV7-2 to TRBJ1-1; the match to TRBD1 covers 7 bases. The V segment lost 8 bases and the J segment 6 bases; nucleotides outside the gene matches: 15. CDR1 SGHTA and CDR2 FQGNSA come from the germline V gene. This CDR3 spans 15 amino acids. For the CDR3, the DNA is TGTGCCAGCTCCTCAGGGGGTGATCCTGGAGCTGAAGCTTTCTTT. Amino acid sequence: CASSSGGDPGAEAFF.

The J gene is TRBJ2-7, the V gene TRBV6-2 or TRBV6-3; tentatively, D is TRBD1 (6 bases). V lost 5 bases and J 3 bases, leaving 8 bases between the germline ends. Germline CDR1 reads MNHEY; CDR2 reads SVGEGT. This CDR3 region has 12 residues. This chain's CDR3 is CASSPQGYEQYF. CDR3 sequence (DNA): TGTGCCAGCAGTCCACAGGGCTACGAGCAGTACTTC.

The chain combines TRBV28 with TRBJ2-7, with no clear D. This CDR3 region has 13 residues. Trimming removed 5 bases from V and 5 bases from J, with 13 bases in between. From germline, CDR1 is MDHEN and CDR2 SYDVKM. The CDR3 nucleotides are TGTGCCAGCAGTCAACTGGTCACCAACGAGCAGTACTTC. Amino acid sequence: CASSQLVTNEQYF.

V and J are TRBV7-9 and TRBJ2-5; 7 bases are a match to TRBD1. V lost 3 bases to trimming and J lost 7 bases; unmatched junction nucleotides: 5. Germline CDR1 and CDR2: SEHNR and FQNEAQ (reference sequence). The CDR3 runs 13 residues. DNA of the CDR3: TGTGCCAGCAGCTTTGACAGGGTGGCGACCCAGTACTTC. It codes for CASSFDRVATQYF.

This clone was recorded only once. This sequence joins TRBV12-3 or TRBV12-4 and TRBJ2-3, with D unresolved. Deletions cut 10 bases from V and 4 bases from J, with 12 bases between. The CDR3 has 12 amino acids. The CDR3, as DNA: TGTGCCACGGCACTCGTCGCAGATACGCAGTATTTT. It codes for CATALVADTQYF.

This chain joins TRBV19 and TRBJ2-2, with D maybe TRBD2 (5 bases). This CDR3 spans 14 amino acids. Germline CDR1 reads LNHDA; CDR2 reads SQIVND (reference sequence). Trimming removed 7 bases at V and 1 base at J, with 10 bases between. The chain's CDR3 is CASKAEENTGELFF. The CDR3 DNA is TGTGCCAGTAAAGCGGAAGAGAACACCGGGGAGCTGTTTTTT.

This chain joins TRBV19 and TRBJ2-1, with 11 positions matching TRBD2. This CDR3 contains 16 residues. The germline CDR1 and CDR2 sequences are LNHDA and SQIVND (reference sequence). V gave up 3 bases and J gave up 7 bases; unmatched junction bases: 8. CDR3 sequence: CASSMLLAGAGNEQFF. In nucleotides, the CDR3 is TGTGCCAGTAGTATGTTACTAGCGGGAGCAGGAAATGAGCAGTTCTTC.

The V call is TRBV7-9, the J call TRBJ1-3; D is uncertain. Trimming shortened V by 1 base and J by 7 bases, and 8 bases separated the two germline ends. This CDR3 comprises 13 residues. Germline assignment: CDR1 SEHNR and CDR2 FQNEAQ (reference sequence). This chain's CDR3 is CASSLGVTNTIYF. The DNA for the CDR3 is TGTGCCAGCAGCTTAGGGGTAACGAACACCATATATTTT.

This chain joins TRBV4-3 and TRBJ2-7; 11 nucleotides match TRBD2. The CDR3 spans 15 residues. The germline CDR1 and CDR2 sequences are LGHNA and YSLEER. V lost 0 bases and J lost 6; bases outside the gene matches: 4. CDR3 sequence: CASSQEGLAGGEQYF. CDR3 in DNA: TGCGCCAGCAGCCAAGAAGGCCTAGCGGGGGGCGAGCAGTACTTC.

The chain recombines TRBV28 with TRBJ2-1; 8 bases agree with TRBD2. The junction had 9 bases not matched to a gene; V was cut back by 7 bases and J by 7 bases. Germline values: CDR1 MDHEN, CDR2 SYDVKM. This CDR3 is 14 amino acids long. The DNA for the CDR3 is TGTGCCAGCACTTTGTCGGGAGGGCTGAATGAGCAGTTCTTC. This encodes CASTLSGGLNEQFF. Filled out from reference TRBV28 and TRBJ2-1, the complete variable domain reads DVKVTQSSRYLVKRTGEKVFLECVQDMDHENMFWYRQDPGLGLRLIYFSYDVKMKEKGDIPEGYSVSREKKERFSLILESASTNQTSMYLCASTLSGGLNEQFFGPGTRLTVL.

The chain is built from TRBV19 and TRBJ2-5; D unresolved. The CDR3 loop spans 15 amino acids. The germline V gene has CDR1 LNHDA and CDR2 SQIVND (reference sequence). V shed 1 base and J shed 5 bases, with 14 bases lying between them. CDR3 nucleotides: TGTGCCAGTAGTATAGGTTCCGGGTCACAGGAGACCCAGTACTTC. It yields the protein CASSIGSGSQETQYF.

The chain joins TRBV18 to TRBJ2-2; the D is unclear. The germline CDR1 and CDR2 sequences are KGHSH and LQKENI. With 3 bases removed from V and 1 base from J, the gap between germline ends came to 6 bases. The CDR3 totals 14 residues. CDR3 sequence (DNA): TGTGCCAGCTCACCTCAGAAGAACACCGGGGAGCTGTTTTTT. It is translated as CASSPQKNTGELFF.

V and J are TRBV21-1 and TRBJ2-7; the DNA was not used to check the table's D call, TRBD1. TRBV21-1 is described as a pseudogene. The CDR3 runs 13 residues. The CDR3 bases are TGTGCCAGCAGCATTGGCAGGGTCTACGAGCAGTACTTC. It yields the protein CASSIGRVYEQYF.

J is TRBJ2-1 and V is TRBV7-2; unclear D gene. Between the trimmed V and J ends, which lost 5 bases and 9 bases, there was a span of 17 bases. CDR1 and CDR2 from the germline V gene are SGHTA and FQGNSA. The CDR3 spans 14 residues. CDR3 DNA: TGTGCCAGCAGCCCCAAGAGAGCGTCCGGTGAGCAGTTCTTC. As protein: CASSPKRASGEQFF.

The V gene is TRBV13, the J gene TRBJ2-2, with D hard to call. With 6 bases removed from V and 1 base from J, the gap between germline ends came to 9 bases. CDR1 is PRHDT and CDR2 is FYEKMQ in the germline V gene (reference sequence). This CDR3 is built from 14 residues. CDR3 region: CASSPWGNTGELFF. The CDR3 DNA sequence: TGTGCCAGCAGTCCTTGGGGGAACACCGGGGAGCTGTTTTTT.

The rearrangement joins TRBV6-2 or TRBV6-3 to TRBJ1-1; D is undetermined. Germline lookup yields CDR1 MNHEY and CDR2 SVGEGT. V dropped 3 bases and J dropped 2 bases, with 4 bases sitting between them. The CDR3 length is 12 residues. The CDR3 sequence: CASSYTNTEAFF. Here the CDR3 DNA reads TGTGCCAGCAGTTATACCAACACTGAAGCTTTCTTT.

As to this clone: A read error may produce the germline difference seen at one junction end. The chain couples TRBV25-1 to TRBJ1-1; D remains ambiguous. The CDR3 length is 14 residues. The germline V gene encodes CDR1 MGHDK and CDR2 SYGVNS. CDR3 amino acids: CASSEYRGTTEASF. For the CDR3, the DNA is TGTGCCAGCAGTGAATATCGGGGTACCACTGAAGCTTCCTTT.

This sequence joins TRBV28 and TRBJ2-3; 8 positions match TRBD2. CDR3 length: 16 amino acids. The germline V gene has CDR1 MDHEN and CDR2 SYDVKM. Losses at the gene ends were 3 bases for V and 0 bases for J; bases not matched to a gene: 5. The CDR3 region is CASSLASSGSTDTQYF. The CDR3 DNA sequence: TGTGCCAGCAGTTTGGCATCTAGCGGGAGCACAGATACGCAGTATTTT.